This T cell receptor (beta chain) comes out of a study of T-cell memory formation after mild COVID-19. This clonotype was counted a few times. The antigen remains undetermined. TCRdb itself ran the 5' RACE reads through MiXCR, one entry per CDR3 protein. Among just under 350,000 distinct CDR3 sequences listed, 13% were seen once. The CDR3 runs to 15 residues. The germline CDR1 and CDR2 sequences are SGHRS and YFSETQ. V lost 0 bases, J lost 5 bases, and 14 bases lay in between. Study findings and constraints: CD4+ contracting clones were found mainly in CM and EM, and CD8+ ones in EMRA.

V gene TRBV5-1 combines with J gene TRBJ1-2, with D possibly matching TRBD1 (6 bases). The specimen was PBMCs or a T cell subset sorted from them (not recorded which). The origin of this receptor is a man between 18 and 35 years old who had mild COVID-19 (a few samples of this study predate the infection). Cell type and time point are not known. The CDR3 sequence is CASSLDLRGGYGYTF. The CDR3 region has the DNA TGCGCCAGCAGCTTGGACCTCAGGGGTGGTTATGGCTACACCTTC.